This T cell receptor beta chain emerged from a study of T cell repertoires in cytomegalovirus infection. Study context: Matching HLA type, along with CMV infection, was indicated by public TCR beta signatures.

TCRdb ran MiXCR on the reads and lists one entry per CDR3 protein. The profile shows about 140,000 distinct CDR3 sequences, about 6.5% of them singletons. Trimming cost V 9 bases and J 4 bases, with 15 bases left between them. The CDR3 has 13 amino acids. The chain has TRBV12-3 or TRBV12-4 and TRBJ1-1; the D is unclear. Specimen: PBMCs. This receptor was identified in a human donor in good health (CMV status not recorded). Some clones in this sample may be carry-over from other donors' samples. The CDR3 protein is CASKKGLGTEAFF. The DNA of the CDR3 is TGTGCCAGTAAAAAGGGATTGGGCACTGAAGCTTTCTTT.